The clone carrying this TCR beta chain was observed a few times. Its antigen is undetermined. These data belong to a study of blood T cells in healthy people across ages. Study-level points and caveats: Strong correlation linked observed beta diversity and percent naive T cells. Per million T cells, the diversity of TCR beta decreased roughly linearly as age advanced.

The second PCR ran about 6 to 11 cycles with a sample-barcoded 5' primer and J-beta primers. A tag from a template-switch adaptor with 12 random nucleotides marked each cDNA molecule. From the 5' RACE reads, TCRdb called clonotypes with MiXCR, one entry per CDR3 protein. This table has approximately 850,000 distinct CDR3 sequences, roughly 44% appearing once. CDR1 and CDR2 from the germline V gene are SGHTA and FQGNSA. V lost 5 bases and J 0 bases, leaving 15 bases between the germline ends. The CDR3 totals 16 residues. The sequencing input was blood. The sequence came from a man aged 55 to 70 in good health. The rearrangement uses TRBV7-2 and TRBJ2-3; perhaps TRBD1 as D (6 bases). CDR3 region: CASSQRQALSTDTQYF. CDR3 DNA sequence: TGTGCCAGCAGCCAACGACAGGCATTAAGCACAGATACGCAGTATTTT.